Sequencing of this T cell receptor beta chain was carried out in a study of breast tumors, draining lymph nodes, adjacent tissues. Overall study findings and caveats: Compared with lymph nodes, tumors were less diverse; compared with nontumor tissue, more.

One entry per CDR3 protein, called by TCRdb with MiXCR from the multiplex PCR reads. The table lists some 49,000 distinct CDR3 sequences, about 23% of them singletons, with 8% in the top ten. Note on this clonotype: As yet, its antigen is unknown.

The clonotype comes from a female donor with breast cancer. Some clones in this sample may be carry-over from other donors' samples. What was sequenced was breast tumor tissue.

The CDR3 protein is CASSLPTGGKGGELFF. The CDR3 coding sequence is TGTGCCAGCAGCTTACCGACAGGGGGTAAAGGCGGGGAGCTGTTTTTT. V is TRBV11-1 and J is TRBJ2-2; 9 bases match TRBD1. The CDR3 is 16 residues long. Trimming cost V 2 bases and J 7 bases; bases outside gene matches: 8. The germline gives CDR1 SGHAT, CDR2 FQDESV (reference sequence).